This T cell receptor (beta chain) was observed in a study of T-cell reconstitution after alpha-beta-depleted transplantation in children. This clonotype has ten or more counts. Unique molecular identifiers were incorporated when the TCRbeta library was constructed. A single record per CDR3 protein comes from TCRdb applying MiXCR to the PCR reads. Here the sample spans about 610,000 distinct CDR3 sequences, 10% being singletons. CDR1 and CDR2 from the germline V gene are LGHDT and YNNKEL (reference sequence). Between the trimmed V and J ends, which lost 5 bases and 8 bases, there was a span of 19 bases. This CDR3 contains 15 residues.

Sequences were derived from PBMCs from the stem cell graft donor, sampled from the stem cell graft. The V call is TRBV3-1, the J call TRBJ2-1; possibly TRBD1 or TRBD2 for D (5 bases each). This clonotype was obtained from a human donor who donated a stem cell graft to a child with acute myeloid leukemia. The chain's CDR3 is CASSSGTATLDEQFF. In DNA, the CDR3 is TGTGCCAGCAGCTCCGGGACGGCCACTTTGGATGAGCAGTTCTTC.